This T cell receptor beta chain was captured by sequencing in a study of human T cells and chemical hapten exposure. At the level of the study: Diphenylcyclopropenone was administered weekly to the scalp of patients throughout the roughly 22-week study.

There are a few counts of this clonotype. Its antigen is undetermined. TCRdb used MiXCR to reprocess the RACE reads, holding one entry per CDR3 protein. Here the sample spans nearly 350,000 distinct CDR3 sequences, 5.5% to 8% being singletons. Overall study results and limits: Once DPC sensitization occurred, TCRs above 1 in 1000 frequency showed no change.

Per the germline V gene, CDR1 is KGHSH and CDR2 is LQKENI. The V segment lost 0 bases and the J segment 5 bases; nucleotides outside the gene matches: 8. This CDR3 comprises 16 residues. The time point is: patch test 1, 2 weeks after DPC sensitization. Treatment of the sample: therapeutic diphenylcyclopropenone sensitization with weekly scalp DPC. The TCR sequence derives from a woman under 30 with alopecia areata. Some clones in this sample may be carry-over from other donors' samples. The gene calls are TRBV18 and TRBJ1-2; 8 bases align to TRBD1. Sequences were derived from whole blood, sampled in connection with sensitization to the hapten diphenylcyclopropenone (DPC). The CDR3 sequence: CASSPPGAGGTYGYTF. DNA for the CDR3: TGTGCCAGCTCACCACCGGGGGCAGGGGGCACATATGGCTACACCTTC.